This TCR beta chain comes out of a study of T cells in Graves' hyperthyroidism and ophthalmopathy. The definition of stable Graves' hyperthyroidism was no ophthalmopathy progression within 18 months. The TCR beta CDR3 regions underwent amplification using RNA transcripts as the source. The HTBI set primed first-round TCR CDR3 RT-PCR. In TCRdb, the multiplex PCR reads were re-called with MiXCR into one record per CDR3 protein. The profile shows 340,000 or so distinct CDR3 sequences, 21% of them singletons. Study results and limitations: The model forecast ophthalmopathy, anticipating it by a median roughly 6 months before onset.

In its sample, this clonotype was seen a few times. Its specificity is not known. The CDR3 runs 16 residues. Trimming at V came to 5 bases and at J to 4 bases, leaving 10 bases not matched to a gene. In germline, CDR1 is LNHDA, CDR2 SQIVND (reference sequence). Material: blood. The clonotype comes from a woman between 50 and 59 years old with Graves' hyperthyroidism. The chain joins TRBV19 to TRBJ2-2, with 7 bases fitting TRBD2. In nucleotides, the CDR3 is TGTGCCAGTAGTTTAGGGGCGGGAGAGGGCACCGGGGAGCTGTTTTTT. Translating gives CASSLGAGEGTGELFF.